This T cell receptor beta chain derives from a study of identical twins (dated by TCRdb to the mid-2010s). Study-level background: To test whether fetal clonotypes persist, this study deep-sequenced TCR alpha and beta repertoires from monozygotic twins, from unrelated adults of various ages, and from cord blood. Replicate twin experiments were performed at different times using different library preparation protocols to rule out contamination.

The study at large found these results: Because the same donors could not be followed over many years, conclusions were based on cross-sectional statistical analysis. Compared with coincidental sharing between unrelated individuals, an excess of low generation-probability sequences was observed among out-of-frame TCR alpha sequences shared between twins. A weaker excess of twin sharing was found in beta out-of-frame sequences because the signal-to-noise ratio was lowered by fewer shared sequences. Fewer insertions were carried by abundant cord blood beta clonotypes, a similar but weaker trend appeared in young adult naive repertoires, and no such trend appeared in memory repertoires. Recombination models systematically underestimated out-of-frame TCR alpha sharing in monozygotic twins but agreed with sharing between unrelated individuals. Invariant T cells such as MAIT and iNKT could partly confound zero-insertion analyses, although diverse VJ usage argued against such confounding for most clonotypes.

The library relied on 5' RACE. TCRdb lists the instrument as Illumina HiSeq 2000. Template switching introduced a universal primer binding site; the final cDNA contained a unique molecular identifier, enabling accurate counting of TCR cDNA molecules. First-strand cDNA for TCR alpha and beta chains was synthesized from specific primers in the conserved constant-segment region. To control for contamination, each cDNA library was double barcoded with a SMART-Mk sample barcode plus Illumina barcodes. TruSeq adapter sequences along with Illumina sample barcodes were introduced in two successive PCR steps. Sequencing of the TCR alpha and beta cDNA libraries was done on the Illumina HiSeq platform using custom primers. Under the source paper's analysis protocol: Raw reads were processed with MiGEC to extract unique molecular identifiers, and MiXCR was used to determine CDR3 positions. For each individual, recombination models were inferred using an EM algorithm with the repgenHMM and IGoR tools. The tcR package in R was used for shared clonotype analysis, with sharing normalized by the product of cloneset sizes. Out-of-frame nonproductive sequences were analyzed to study raw recombination free of thymic and clonal selection effects. Using fastp trimming at Q25 and MiXCR clonotype assembly, TCRdb reanalyzed the public sequencing data and kept in-frame beta chains. Rows matching on CDR3 protein sequence are summarized as one entry with the most common DNA and genes. The V and J calls were not made by the authors but by TCRdb's processing. Within this sample are under 800,000 distinct CDR3 sequences, with around 20% of them counted one time only. Approximately 4.5% of the sample goes to the ten largest clones.

This clonotype was counted at least ten times. This clone's antigen is unknown. The input lacks base qualities; no much larger clone sits a single base away. Including cysteine and phenylalanine, the CDR3 has 13 amino acids. Only the CDR3 portion is preserved as DNA: 39 bases, with reading frame beginning at the first base. Trimmed from V: 7 bases; trimmed from J: 4 bases; junction bases lacking a gene match: 4. Per the germline V gene, MNHEY is the CDR1 and SVGEGT is the CDR2. Every donor in the study was a healthy Caucasian. The twin cohort comprised three pairs of female monozygotic twins, all aged roughly 18 to 29 years. Peripheral blood mononuclear cells were used as the source from which RNA for TCR libraries was isolated. The sample also formed part of further work on T cells expressing NK-cell markers. That second publication adds: TCR beta-chain repertoires were profiled in sorted CD3+CD56+NKG2C+, CD3+CD56+NKG2C- and CD3+CD56-NKG2C+ T-cell subsets from several donors. Of the eight sequenced donors, seven were found to be HCMV-seropositive and one was found to be HCMV-seronegative. To restrict sorting to alphabetaTCR-expressing T cells, an anti-gammadeltaTCR antibody was added in several experiments. For 5 or 6 donors, the dominant CD3+CD56+NKG2C+ clonotypes were among the top 10 CD8+ clonotypes and accounted for about 1.0-7.5% of CD8+ T cells. Those dominant clonotypes were again the most abundant among CD3+CD56-NKG2C+ cells in four donors, at roughly 28.3-60.1%. Whether the expanded NKG2C-expressing T cell clones were specific for HCMV antigens was left unclear. The study sequenced eight donors, all healthy volunteers chosen at random: three men and five women. HCMV-specific IgG was detected in serum with a commercial ELISA kit to determine HCMV serostatus. For over 5 donors, bulk peripheral blood T-cell repertoires were also sequenced from unsorted PBMC. Reads were demultiplexed and grouped by UMI with MIGEC, and clonotypes were assembled and quantified with MiTCR. Only TCR cDNA sequences supported by at least two reads were kept to exclude erroneous sequences. The tcR package was used for downstream repertoire analysis, with clonotypes matched between fractions based on CDR3 nucleotide sequence plus V segment. VDJmatch was used to annotate antigen specificity against VDJdb, with one amino acid substitution in CDR3 allowed.

The specimen was PBMCs. The rearranged chain carries TRBV6-2 or TRBV6-3 and TRBJ1-5, with 7 bases matching TRBD1. This TCR was recovered from a woman aged 18 to 35 in good health. The nucleotide sequence reads TGTGCCAGCACAAACAGGGGAAATCAGCCCCAGCATTTT. Its product reads: CASTNRGNQPQHF.